This TCR beta chain was recorded in a study of immune evolution from preneoplasia to lung adenocarcinoma (dated by TCRdb to about 2021). Broadly, across the study: No AAH lesions showed HLA loss of heterozygosity, compared with 7% of AIS, 15% of MIA and about a third of ADC lesions. In total, the cohort included some 54 patients with pulmonary nodules, all of whom underwent surgical resection. Whole exome sequencing and methylation data from the same cohort of nodules were integrated with the immune data. The study profiled immune contexture across lung adenocarcinoma precursors and invasive adenocarcinoma using immune gene expression, TCR sequencing and multiplex immunofluorescence. POLYSOLVER was used to infer Class I HLA alleles from exome data, and LOHHLA was used to detect allele-specific HLA loss. The TCR sequencing data were obtained from 51 patients. Resected precursor lesions (AAH, AIS, MIA) and invasive adenocarcinomas were compared with paired morphologically normal lung tissue. Sample size was based on specimen availability rather than a prior power calculation. It was reported in the study that 85 to 120 samples were used for TCR sequencing.

The full study reports these points: The highest clonality was observed in normal lung, whereas higher T cell density and diversity but lower clonality appeared to be present in later-stage lesions. Top T cell clone frequencies were highest in normal lung and appeared to decrease progressively from AAH through AIS, MIA and invasive adenocarcinoma. The findings rested on association rather than direct causation, and larger cohorts with long-term follow-up and longitudinal biopsies were considered necessary. T cell clonality was highest in KRAS-mutant nodules compared with EGFR-mutant or double wild-type lesions. All patients were from Japan and China, so applicability to Western populations was uncertain.

Using the immunoSEQ hsTCRbeta Kit, TCR beta CDR3 regions were sequenced from DNA. As for the original processing: TCR sequencing data were analysed with the ImmunoSEQ Analyzer. T cell clonality was defined as 1 minus Pielou's evenness, calculated on productive rearrangements. T cell diversity was measured with the inverse Simpson index on productive templates. T cell density was defined as TCR beta template counts normalized to usable DNA, with usable DNA estimated by amplification and sequencing of housekeeping genes. TCR metrics were compared across histologic stages using two-sided Kruskal-Wallis tests. Drawn from immuneACCESS, this table holds only the in-frame rearrangements with V and J called that TCRdb kept. Clones are partly lost; checked studies trace under half to an unresolved V gene and leave the rest unexplained. V and J calls and clone size are those listed in that table; D and trimming were worked out from the DNA. Across this sample there are about 8,300 clones, with roughly 80% seen only once. Roughly 2.4% of the sample rests with the top ten.

Resection was performed on patients in Japan or China between about 2014 and 2017. Two lung cancer pathologists independently reviewed H&E slides to confirm the histologic diagnosis of every case. Premalignant or tumor cells were enriched for nucleic acid extraction by macro-dissection performed after pathologic assessment. The AllPrep DNA/RNA FFPE Kit was used to isolate DNA from FFPE tissue. About this clone itself: It lacks a known antigen. No clone much larger than this one lies a single base away; base qualities are absent.

The sequenced sample was FFPE invasive lung adenocarcinoma tissue. Explained via the paper, the cell subset or site label denotes: frankly invasive lung adenocarcinoma (ADC). This clonotype was obtained from a person aged 50-70 years with lung adenocarcinoma.

The DNA is TGTGCCAGCAGCAAAACCGGAGGGACTCGGAATGAGCAGTTCTTC. Translated, it gives CASSKTGGTRNEQFF. This chain is built from TRBV7-3 and TRBJ2-1, with a weak D call of TRBD2 (6 bases match). The germline V gene sets CDR1 to SGHTA and CDR2 to FQGTGA. V drops 5 bases and J drops 7 bases, leaving 18 bases in between. The CDR3 spans 15 residues, from the cysteine through the phenylalanine. The only DNA kept is the CDR3, 45 bases in frame from the first base.